Described below is a single T cell receptor beta chain sequence and its context. Its antigen target is currently unknown. Base qualities are not provided; no much larger clone lies one nucleotide away. The High Capacity cDNA Reverse Transcription Kit was used to reverse transcribe all of the isolated RNA, meaning that expressed TCRB transcripts were what got sequenced. Naive, central memory and regulatory T cell samples underwent deep immunoSEQ sequencing, averaging approximately 3.3 million total reads per sample. Sorted cells were lysed in RLT buffer, and RNA was extracted using DNase-treated RNeasy Micro or Mini kits according to cell number. To prevent cross-contamination, each cell subset was processed individually, whereas patient and healthy donor samples were processed jointly. Using the immunoSEQ multiplex PCR, TCRB sequences were amplified from cDNA into 87-bp fragments spanning the CDR3 region. Sequencing of the amplicons was done on the Illumina HiSeq platform. The authors' analysis ran thus. PCR bias was computationally corrected using synthetic template baselines, reads within Hamming distance 2 were collapsed, and singletons that could not be merged were discarded. By aligning reads against IMGT, V, D and J genes, CDR3 length, and insertions or deletions at six rearrangement sites were assigned. Within each subset, clonotype counts were normalized to sorted cell number, after which true diversity and Gini coefficients were computed with the tcR R package. The overlap coefficient, calculated on TCRB nucleotide sequences, was used to quantify repertoire sharing. Out-of-frame TCRB sequences from naive cells were analyzed as a proxy for the pre-selection repertoire. TCRdb obtained this table from immuneACCESS and retained in-frame rearrangements with V and J assigned. These tables miss some clones; where compared with another copy, unresolved V genes account for less than half of the shortfall, and the remainder is unexplained. The V and J calls and clone size were taken over from that table, and D and trimming were inferred from the DNA. This sample lists about 620,000 clones; about 16% were detected once. Jointly, the top ten make up approximately 0.087% of the sample.

This entry is derived from a study of beta chain features in type 1 diabetes (dated by TCRdb to the late 2010s). About the full investigation: Mean age, gender distribution, total cell number and subset yield did not differ between patients and healthy donors. Naive and central memory subsets were obtained from all 30 or so donors, but regulatory and stem cell-like memory subsets were isolated from only 8 patients and roughly eight healthy donors. The study compared TCRB repertoires of sorted circulating CD4+ T cell subsets between recently diagnosed type 1 diabetes patients and matched healthy donors. Across all samples, some 100,000,000 sorted cells were examined, and cell number per subset correlated strongly with RNA yield. Paper-wide results and their limitations: Only small numbers of individuals were included in the HLA sub-analyses, which left unresolved whether HLA type had any influence on TCRB rearrangement. At VDJ recombination sites, type 1 diabetes patients had fewer insertions and more deleted nucleotides, which implies abnormalities in thymic rearrangement. Sequencing cDNA rather than genomic DNA could over-represent highly expressing activated cells, although activation and CD3 levels did not differ between groups. A moderate but significant shortening of TCRB CDR3 length was observed in type 1 diabetes patients in all four CD4+ subsets. The naive, central memory and regulatory TCRB repertoires appeared to resemble one another more closely among patients than among healthy donors. PCR may preferentially amplify shorter templates, but because patient and control samples were amplified and corrected together, any resulting skew would affect both groups equally.

Looking up the germline V gene yields CDR1 SGHAT and CDR2 FQNNGV. At the junction V is shortened by 2 bases and J by 5 bases, with 10 bases in between. The CDR3 covers 13 residues, taking in both the cysteine and the phenylalanine. The kept DNA is CDR3 alone, 39 bases in frame from the first base. Each donor gave one peripheral blood draw, averaging approximately 110 mL, which was collected into heparinised tubes. Naive, central memory, regulatory and stem cell-like memory CD4+ T cells were sorted on a BD FACSAria II using a panel including CD45RO, CCR7, CD25, CD127, CD95 and CD27. All sorted populations exceeded 98% purity. PBMCs were isolated immediately by Lymphoprep density gradient centrifugation and stained directly without culture. So that batch effects would be minimized, each experiment stained and sorted samples in pairs, pairing one healthy donor with one patient.

The source of this sequence is a young man in good health. In this chain, TRBV11-2 is recombined with TRBJ2-7; there is no confident call for the D gene. Sequencing was done on a sample of naive CD4+ T cells from blood. The label giving this sample's cell subset or site can be read as: true naive CD4+ T cells. The nucleotide sequence is TGTGCCAGCAGCTTAACCGGTTCCGACGAGCAGTACTTC. The resulting protein is CASSLTGSDEQYF.